Sequencing of this T cell receptor (beta chain) was carried out in a study of T cells expressing NK-cell markers. Whole-study results and caveats: In four donors, these clonotypes also led the CD3+CD56-NKG2C+ fraction. Dominant NKG2C+ clonotypes made up roughly 1.0-7.0% of CD8+ T cells in six donors. Specificity for HCMV among expanded NKG2C+ T cell clones was not established.

Germline values: CDR1 KGHSY, CDR2 FQNENV. The CDR3 runs 14 residues. What made the TCR beta cDNA was 5'RACE template switching with UMIs. One entry per CDR3 protein, without DNA, is what TCRdb gives after re-calling the 5' RACE reads. Its table lists some 110,000 distinct CDR3 sequences. In the case of this clonotype: Its antigen is not identified.

Material: blood T cells: a sorted CD56 or NKG2C T cell subset, CD4+ or CD8+ T cells, or bulk PBMC T cells (not recorded which). The origin of this receptor is a woman aged 18-70 years in good health. This chain links TRBV16 with TRBJ2-1; TCRdb lists TRBD2, though no DNA is available to test this call. CDR3 sequence reads: CASIREGPNNEQFF.